These T cell receptor beta chains were read from a single sample in a study of vaccination and CD4 T cells after COVID-19. These TCRs are of unknown antigen specificity. A single record per CDR3 protein comes from TCRdb applying MiXCR to the PCR reads. The sample includes some 9,200 distinct CDR3 sequences, around two fifths of them seen just once. The material sequenced was CD4+ T cells from blood, cultured in vitro. All receptors derive from a human donor in good health. Each CDR3 is given with its conserved first and last residue. The D gene is left open where the match is weak. Only part of the rows carry a size: once, few, many, or a class if the clone is expanded.

J: TRBJ2-3; D: TRBD1; V: TRBV27; length: 15; size: -; DNA: TGTGCCAGCGGACTGTGGGACAGGGTCACAGATACGCAGTATTTT; CDR3: CASGLWDRVTDTQYF
J: TRBJ2-3; D: TRBD2; V: TRBV6-1; length: 15; size: few; DNA: TGTGCCAGCAGCACTAGCGGGAGTAACCCAGATACGCAGTATTTT; CDR3: CASSTSGSNPDTQYF
J: TRBJ2-3; D: TRBD2; V: TRBV5-4; length: 17; size: -; DNA: TGTGCCAGCAGCTTGGGGTCTAGCGGGCGAAACACAGATACGCAGTATTTT; CDR3: CASSLGSSGRNTDTQYF
J: TRBJ1-1; D: TRBD1; V: TRBV30; length: 16; size: -; DNA: TGTGCCTGGAGTGTAAAGACAGGGGTGGGGAACACTGAAGCTTTCTTT; CDR3: CAWSVKTGVGNTEAFF
J: TRBJ2-5; D: -; V: TRBV19; length: 12; size: -; DNA: TGTGCCAGTGGGGTAGGGTGGGAGACCCAGTACTTC; CDR3: CASGVGWETQYF
J: TRBJ1-5; D: TRBD1; V: TRBV10-3; length: 19; size: -; DNA: TGTGCCATCAGTGAGTCGACGGGGGGGGACAGGTCATTCAATCAGCCCCAGCATTTT; CDR3: CAISESTGGDRSFNQPQHF
J: TRBJ2-5; D: -; V: TRBV14; length: 16; size: -; DNA: TGTGCCAGCAGCCCGGGCCCAGGGGTGTGGTTGGAGACCCAGTACTTC; CDR3: CASSPGPGVWLETQYF
J: TRBJ1-2; D: -; V: TRBV2; length: 14; size: -; DNA: TGTGCCAGCAGTGTTGGGCCGACTAACTATGGCTACACCTTC; CDR3: CASSVGPTNYGYTF
J: TRBJ1-1; D: -; V: TRBV5-4; length: 12; size: once; DNA: TGTGCCAGCAGCTTCCAGGGGACTGAAGCTTTCTTT; CDR3: CASSFQGTEAFF
J: TRBJ1-2; D: TRBD1; V: TRBV6-1; length: 15; size: -; DNA: TGTGCCAGCAGCCGAGGGACAGGGGGTCTCTATGGCTACACCTTC; CDR3: CASSRGTGGLYGYTF
J: TRBJ1-1; D: -; V: TRBV11-1; length: 16; size: -; DNA: TGTGCCAGCAGCCCAAAACGGGGGGCAGGGAGAACTGAAGCTTTCTTT; CDR3: CASSPKRGAGRTEAFF
J: TRBJ2-7; D: -; V: TRBV7-9; length: 11; size: -; DNA: TGTGCCAGCAGCTCACCGGGCCACTCCAGCTTC; CDR3: CASSSPGHSSF
J: TRBJ2-1; D: TRBD2; V: TRBV5-4; length: 14; size: -; DNA: TGTGCCAGCAGCTCGGTCGGCGGGAGGAATGAGCAGTTCTTC; CDR3: CASSSVGGRNEQFF
J: TRBJ2-5; D: -; V: TRBV5-1; length: 13; size: -; DNA: TGCGCCAGCAGCCCTACCCTTCGAGAGACCCAGTACTTC; CDR3: CASSPTLRETQYF
J: TRBJ2-1; D: -; V: TRBV5-5; length: 14; size: few; DNA: TGTGCCAGCACCCTCGTTAGCTCCTACAATGAGCAGTTCTTC; CDR3: CASTLVSSYNEQFF
J: TRBJ2-5; D: TRBD2; V: TRBV5-1; length: 19; size: -; DNA: TGTGCCAGCAGCTGGACAGGCCCTACTAGCGGGAGGGCCGTTGAGACCCAGTACTTC; CDR3: CASSWTGPTSGRAVETQYF
J: TRBJ1-2; D: -; V: TRBV20-1; length: 11; size: medium-sized; DNA: TGCAGTGCTAGGGACCTCGTCGGCTACACCTTC; CDR3: CSARDLVGYTF
J: TRBJ2-3; D: TRBD2; V: TRBV2; length: 18; size: -; DNA: TGTGCCACTCCACGTGGGGCTAGCGGTGCTCAGGGTCCCGATACGCAGTATTTT; CDR3: CATPRGASGAQGPDTQYF
J: TRBJ2-1; D: -; V: TRBV28; length: 15; size: -; DNA: TGTGCCAGCGGCTTGACGCCTAGCTCCTACAATGAGCAGTTCTTC; CDR3: CASGLTPSSYNEQFF
J: TRBJ2-2; D: TRBD2; V: TRBV7-2; length: 17; size: few; DNA: TGTGCCAGCACCCCCCCTGGGCTAGCGGGAGGGGGGGGGGAGCTGTTTTTT; CDR3: CASTPPGLAGGGGELFF
J: TRBJ2-1; D: -; V: TRBV6-1; length: 13; size: -; DNA: TGTGCCACTCATTTCTCGGCCGCCAATGAGCAGTTCTTC; CDR3: CATHFSAANEQFF
J: TRBJ2-7; D: -; V: TRBV20-1; length: 18; size: -; DNA: TGCAGTGCTAGAGATAAAGCGAAGGGGGGGCGAGCACCCTACGAGCAGTACTTC; CDR3: CSARDKAKGGRAPYEQYF
J: TRBJ2-5; D: -; V: TRBV6-2/TRBV6-3; length: 15; size: -; DNA: TGTGCGAGCAGCTCCTATAGAAAAATTGGAGAGACCCAGTACTTC; CDR3: CASSSYRKIGETQYF
J: TRBJ2-5; D: -; V: TRBV7-8; length: 13; size: -; DNA: TGTGCCAGCAGCGTTGAGGAGGGGGGGACCCAGTACTTC; CDR3: CASSVEEGGTQYF
J: TRBJ1-2; D: TRBD1; V: TRBV30; length: 13; size: -; DNA: TGTGCCTGGACTACCGGGACAGGGCAAGGCTACACCTTC; CDR3: CAWTTGTGQGYTF
J: TRBJ2-5; D: -; V: TRBV20-1; length: 12; size: -; DNA: TGCAGTGCTAGCTGGGGGGCGGAGACCCAGTACTTC; CDR3: CSASWGAETQYF
J: TRBJ1-3; D: TRBD1; V: TRBV18; length: 14; size: -; DNA: TGTGCCAGCTCACCATGGACAGGACGAAACACCATATATTTT; CDR3: CASSPWTGRNTIYF
J: TRBJ2-7; D: TRBD1; V: TRBV25-1; length: 13; size: -; DNA: TGTGCCAGCAGTGATGACAGGGGCAACGAGCAGTACTTC; CDR3: CASSDDRGNEQYF